This entry describes one T cell receptor beta chain. The data were obtained in a study of technical replicates of blood from several donors. Libraries were prepared by immunoSEQ multiplex PCR; TCRdb keeps only in-frame clonotypes and omits some of them. The table has 50,000 to 65,000 clones, 90% to 95% seen once; the top ten hold approximately 4.5%. V was clipped by 2 bases and J by 9 bases; unmatched bases: 10. CDR3 length equals 15 residues. Germline CDR1 reads SGHDN; CDR2 reads FVKESK. The sequence was obtained from a human donor in good health. Some clones in this sample may be carry-over from other donors' samples. The chain combines TRBV14 with TRBJ2-1, with TRBD2 matching over 7 bases. What was sequenced was PBMCs. CDR3 protein: CASSQFGGRDGEQFF. For the CDR3, the DNA is TGTGCCAGCAGCCAATTTGGGGGGAGGGATGGTGAGCAGTTCTTC.